The present T cell receptor beta chain was sequenced within a study of T cells in Graves' hyperthyroidism and ophthalmopathy. Study-wide findings and caveats: Blood also carried most thyroid clonotypes expanded above 0.001.

This clonotype was observed many times. Its antigen remains unknown. Patients between 18 and 65 years old had hyperthyroidism, newly diagnosed and lasting under 2 months. Investigators excluded patients with uncontrolled infection, other autoimmune disease, pregnancy or lactation. Isolation of PBMCs was performed on around 9.4 ml fresh peripheral blood. V dropped 2 bases and J dropped 0 bases, with 11 bases sitting between them. Germline-derived CDR1 and CDR2 are MNHEY and SVGAGI. CDR3 length: 15 residues. Amplified regions were TCR beta CDR3 sequences from RNA transcripts. The HTBI primer set was used in a first-round RT-PCR of the TCR CDR3. One entry per CDR3 protein results from TCRdb running MiXCR on the multiplex PCR reads. The table lists about 690,000 distinct CDR3 sequences, about 18% of them singletons.

The gene calls are TRBV6-5 and TRBJ2-7; the D call may be TRBD1 or TRBD2 (5 bases each). This receptor was obtained from a man in his fifties with Graves' hyperthyroidism. Sequenced sample: blood. This CDR3 is CASSYGGPSSYEQYF. The CDR3 DNA reads as TGTGCCAGCAGTTACGGGGGTCCCAGCTCCTACGAGCAGTACTTC.